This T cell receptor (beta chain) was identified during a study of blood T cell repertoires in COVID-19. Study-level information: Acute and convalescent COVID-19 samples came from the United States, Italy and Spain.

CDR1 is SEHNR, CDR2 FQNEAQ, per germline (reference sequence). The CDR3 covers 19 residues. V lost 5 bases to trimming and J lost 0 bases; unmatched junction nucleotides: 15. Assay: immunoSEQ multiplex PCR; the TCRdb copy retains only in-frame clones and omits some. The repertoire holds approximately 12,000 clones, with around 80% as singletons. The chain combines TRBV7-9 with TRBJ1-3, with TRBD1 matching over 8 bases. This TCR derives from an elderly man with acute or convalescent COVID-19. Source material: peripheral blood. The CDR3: CASSHSLLDRAISGNTIYF. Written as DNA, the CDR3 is TGTGCCAGCAGCCATTCCCTTTTGGACAGGGCCATCTCTGGAAACACCATATATTTT.